These 17 T cell receptor beta chains were sequenced from one sample in a study of Graves' ophthalmopathy and Graves' hyperthyroidism. The sequenced template was RNA, covering the TCR beta CDR3 region. The first round was an RT-PCR with HTBI primers, and the second round was a multiplex PCR. In TCRdb, the multiplex PCR reads were re-called with MiXCR into one record per CDR3 protein. The table has about 500,000 distinct CDR3 sequences, about 35% seen once; the top ten hold 3.5% to 5%. Sequencing used peripheral blood or thyroid tissue (not recorded which). The receptors originated from an adult man with Graves' hyperthyroidism.

This CDR3 reads CASRDGTGDTEAFF. DNA of the CDR3: TGTGCCAGCAGGGACGGAACAGGGGACACTGAAGCTTTCTTT. The V gene is TRBV5-5, the J gene TRBJ1-1; 7 bases map to TRBD1. This CDR3 region has 14 residues. Germline lookup yields CDR1 SGHKS and CDR2 YYEKEE (reference sequence). Germline trimming cut 5 bases from V and 3 bases from J; bases unmatched to any gene: 7.

About this clonotype: This may arise from a read error, as a much more abundant clone is one base away. The rearrangement uses TRBV15 and TRBJ2-7; 12 positions agree with TRBD2. The CDR3 length is 13 residues. Germline V gives CDR1 LNHNV, CDR2 YYDKDF (reference sequence). V lost 11 bases, J lost 2 bases, and 4 bases stayed unmatched. The CDR3 protein is CAVRTSGAYEQYF. The CDR3 bases are TGTGCCGTCAGGACTAGCGGGGCCTACGAGCAGTACTTC.

Regarding this clonotype: Just one base apart from a much larger clone, this may be a read error. Without the conserved terminal phenylalanine or tryptophan, this CDR3 likely stems from a read error. This chain connects TRBV6-5 to TRBJ2-7; D possibly corresponds to TRBD2 (6 bases). Germline CDR1 and CDR2: MNHEY and SVGAGI. V was shortened by 3 bases and J by 6 bases, with 9 bases between the two germline ends. This CDR3 has 12 residues. The CDR3: CASSYVGGEQYL. In DNA form, the CDR3 reads TGTGCCAGCAGTTATGTGGGGGGCGAGCAGTACCTC.

With respect to this clonotype: The conserved phenylalanine or tryptophan is not found at the CDR3 terminus, so this likely reflects a read error. Because the CDR3's place on the DNA is in doubt, the DNA is left out and the CDR3 is given as listed by TCRdb. J is TRBJ1-1 and V is TRBV29-1; the D call TRBD1 from the table was never checked on the DNA. The CDR3 spans 9 residues, counting both ends. Germline CDR1 is SQVTM and CDR2 is ANQGSEA. The CDR3: CSVDSGQGV.

In its sample, this clonotype was seen many times. This chain links TRBV2 with TRBJ2-3; D is possibly TRBD1 (5 bases). CDR1 is SNHLY and CDR2 is FYNNEI in the germline V gene. The CDR3 totals 14 residues. Trimming took 6 bases from V and 3 from J, leaving 13 bases between them. In nucleotides, the CDR3 is TGTGCCAGCAGCGAGCAGGGCCGAACAGATACGCAGTATTTT. Its translation: CASSEQGRTDTQYF.

In its sample, this clonotype was seen many times. The chain uses TRBV16 and TRBJ1-2, with D possibly being TRBD1 (6 bases). Trimming removed 1 base at V and 5 bases at J, with 11 bases between. This CDR3 is 14 amino acids long. Germline V gives CDR1 KGHSY, CDR2 FQNENV. CDR3: CASSQLTGAYGYTF. The CDR3 DNA is TGTGCCAGCAGCCAATTGACAGGCGCTTATGGCTACACCTTC.

A note on this clonotype: No DNA is shown, since the ends of the CDR3 on it are uncertain; the CDR3 is the one TCRdb lists. The gene calls are TRBV28 and TRBJ1-5; the table assigns TRBD1, which was not confirmed against the DNA. The CDR3 is 15 residues long, counting both termini. The germline V gene encodes CDR1 MDHEN and CDR2 SYDVKM. The CDR3: CASRLRRDVFWPQHF.

This clonotype was observed a few times. This sequence joins TRBV12-3 or TRBV12-4 and TRBJ2-7, with 11 bases lining up with TRBD1. Trimming took 5 bases from V and 5 from J; bases not matched to a gene: 5. The CDR3 consists of 14 residues. The CDR3 sequence is CASSRTGGRNEQYF. CDR3 nucleotide sequence: TGTGCCAGCAGTCGGACAGGGGGCCGGAACGAGCAGTACTTC.

A word on this clonotype: A clone one base away is much larger, so this may be a read error. The chain uses TRBV5-1 and TRBJ1-2; D may be TRBD1 (5 bases). The CDR3 length is 20 residues. CDR1 is SGHRS and CDR2 is YFSETQ in the germline V gene. The CDR3 loop is CASSLTDVLGRVPFNYGYTF. The DNA for the CDR3 is TGTGCCAGCAGCCTTACTGATGTCCTGGGACGGGTTCCCTTTAACTATGGCTACACCTTC.

This clonotype occurred a few times. The J gene is TRBJ2-3, the V gene TRBV7-9; TRBD2 aligns across 8 bases. Looked up from germline, CDR1 is SEHNR and CDR2 is FQNEAQ (reference sequence). V was clipped by 1 base and J by 3 bases; unmatched bases: 3. The CDR3 runs 15 residues. The CDR3 region has the DNA TGTGCCAGCAGCTTAGTAGTAGCGGGAACAGATACGCAGTATTTT. It specifies CASSLVVAGTDTQYF. The full variable domain, with the rest looked up from reference TRBV7-9 and TRBJ2-3, is DTGVSQNPRHKITKRGQNVTFRCDPISEHNRLYWYRQTLGQGPEFLTYFQNEAQLEKSRLLSDRFSAERPKGSFSTLEIQRTEQGDSAMYLCASSLVVAGTDTQYFGPGTRLTVL.

The chain is built from TRBV2 and TRBJ1-5, with a tentative D call TRBD1 (5 bases). The CDR3 contains 16 residues. Germline values: CDR1 SNHLY, CDR2 FYNNEI. V was clipped by 5 bases and J by 3 bases, with 17 bases between them. The DNA for the CDR3 is TGTGCCAGCAGTAGCCGGGACGGAGGTTTCAATCAGCCCCAGCATTTT. Residues: CASSSRDGGFNQPQHF.

V is TRBV2 and J is TRBJ1-5; tentative D call: TRBD1 (6 bases). The CDR3 extends over 13 amino acids. Trimming removed 6 bases from V and 5 bases from J, with 11 bases in between. CDR1 SNHLY and CDR2 FYNNEI come from the germline V gene. The CDR3 nucleotides read TGTGCCAGCAGCGTACAGGGCTATCAGCCCCAGCATTTT. Its protein is CASSVQGYQPQHF.

The rearrangement joins TRBV11-3 to TRBJ2-5, with D tentatively TRBD2 (5 bases). Deletions cut 1 base from V and 5 bases from J, with 14 bases between. The CDR3 is 15 amino acids. The germline gives CDR1 SGHNT, CDR2 YENEEA. The CDR3 reads CASSLAEAVQETQYF. DNA of the CDR3: TGTGCCAGCAGCTTAGCGGAGGCGGTCCAGGAGACCCAGTACTTC.

Only a few counts were recorded for this clonotype. The chain recombines TRBV3-1 with TRBJ1-3; TRBD1 might be the D (5 bases). V lost 1 base and J lost 0, with 13 bases in between. This CDR3 comprises 17 residues. The germline V gene has CDR1 LGHDT and CDR2 YNNKEL (reference sequence). CDR3 in amino acids: CASSQGLGPSSGNTIYF. CDR3 sequence (DNA): TGTGCCAGCAGCCAAGGACTGGGACCGAGCTCTGGAAACACCATATATTTT.

This clonotype was observed a handful of times. V is TRBV6-1 and J is TRBJ2-7, with unresolved D. V lost 1 base, J lost 0 bases, and 10 bases lay in between. The CDR3 spans 15 residues. In germline, CDR1 is MNHNS, CDR2 SASEGT. As DNA, the CDR3 is TGTGCCAGCAGTGAAGGCTGGGCCAGCTCCTACGAGCAGTACTTC. Amino acid sequence: CASSEGWASSYEQYF.

V is TRBV6-5 and J is TRBJ1-6, with a possible D match to TRBD1 (5 bases). This CDR3 has 16 residues. Trimming removed 5 bases from V and 6 bases from J, with 17 bases in between. The germline V gene has CDR1 MNHEY and CDR2 SVGAGI. CDR3 nucleotide sequence: TGTGCCAGCAGTCGCCGGTTAGGGGTTGCTAATTCACCCCTCCACTTT. Its translation: CASSRRLGVANSPLHF.

On this clonotype: One base away lies a much larger clone, so this may be a sequencing read error. The V gene is TRBV7-2, the J gene TRBJ1-3; D not resolved. CDR3 length equals 16 residues. Trimming pared 1 base from V and 0 bases from J, leaving 10 bases between. Per the germline V gene, CDR1 is SGHTA and CDR2 is FQGNSA. In nucleotides, the CDR3 is TGTGCCAGCAGCTTAGGGCAGGCTTTCTCTGGAAACACCATATATTTT. This encodes CASSLGQAFSGNTIYF. The variable domain in full, with the rest retrieved from reference TRBV7-2 and TRBJ1-3, is GAGVSQSPSNKVTEKGKDVELRCDPISGHTALYWYRQSLGQGLEFLIYFQGNSAPDKSGLPSDRFSAERTGGSVSTLTIQRTQQEDSAVYLCASSLGQAFSGNTIYFGEGSWLTVV.